This TCR beta chain was profiled in a study of somatic mutations in cytotoxic T cells in rheumatoid arthritis (dated by TCRdb to between 2016 and 2019). Broadly, across the study: Before any treatment started and right after they were diagnosed, patients gave peripheral blood samples (about 30 ml EDTA). In newly diagnosed rheumatoid arthritis without treatment, the study examined if expanded CD8+ T-cell clones harbor somatic mutations, relying on TCRB deep sequencing to characterize clonality. Median age was essentially the same in the patient group and the control group. TCRB deep sequencing covered some 65 patients with rheumatoid arthritis along with about 20 healthy controls. Sorted V beta1+ cells also underwent TCRB sequencing, and some V beta antibody-stained T-cell populations were flow-sorted at nearly 100% purity on a FACSAria II or Sony SH800.

Genomic DNA underwent TCRB CDR3 sequencing using the immunoSEQ assay. Turning to the authors' computational methods: Only a few patient CD8+ clones larger than 1% matched published virus-specific TCRB sequences when compared against them. The analyses included only productive TCRB rearrangements. Clonality was calculated as a Shannon entropy-based productive clonality index, and a clone was defined by a unique TCRB CDR3 sequence. Repertoire overlap for a pair of samples was computed from each clone's template counts relative to total templates per sample. Flow cytometry-measured V-gene usage correlated with V-gene usage from TCRB sequencing, with a Spearman r of approximately 0.6. What TCRdb holds here is the immuneACCESS table cut down to in-frame rearrangements. Part of the clones is not present; checked against another copy, under half of the missing clones reflect an unresolved V gene, and the others are unexplained. That table gives V, J and clone size, and the DNA gave D and trimming. Counted in this sample were 7,500 to 9,000 clones; about 70% of them appeared once. Under 40% of the sample is in the top ten clones.

Looking up the germline V gene (reference sequence) yields CDR1 SEHNR and CDR2 FQNEAQ. Trimming at the junction amounts to 5 bases on V and 1 base on J, and the germline ends lie 5 bases apart. From the cysteine up to the phenylalanine, the CDR3 has a length of 12 residues. Only CDR3 DNA remains: 36 bases, in frame from the first base. In regard to this clone: The antigen it recognizes is unknown. No per-base quality is available; no much larger clone lies one base away.

The study at large found these results: CD8+ clonality increased with age in patients (Spearman r of about 0.5) but not in healthy controls. No adjustment for multiple comparisons was made for the slight TRBV07 underrepresentation in patients. Viral specificity could not be ruled out by absence from virus-specific databases, and the antigen targets of the expanded CD8+ clones remained unknown. Rheumatoid arthritis patients and age-matched healthy controls did not significantly differ in CD8+ T-cell clonality. Several identical CD8+ TCRB sequences were found in both blood and synovial fluid, and in about an eighth of the 65 patients the largest CD8+ clone exceeded 20% of CD8+ cells.

On an AutoMACS, CD4+ and CD8+ cells were isolated via positive magnetic bead selection, and their purity was verified by flow cytometry. After a first flow cytometry screen using a TCR V beta antibody panel, clonal expansions were characterized through TCRB deep sequencing of sorted CD8+ fractions. Peripheral blood mononuclear cells were obtained using density gradient separation with Ficoll-Paque PLUS. Using Nucleospin Tissue or Tissue XS kits, DNA was extracted from CD4-enriched, CD8-enriched or PBMC samples, with quantification by a Qubit 2.0 fluorometer. The TCR comes from an adult with rheumatoid arthritis. Sequenced: CD8+ T cells sorted from blood. The chain links TRBV7-9 with TRBJ1-2; the D gene is not confidently resolved. The nucleotide sequence is given as TGTGCCAGCAGCCCTAGTAACTATGGCTACACCTTC. Its coded protein is CASSPSNYGYTF.